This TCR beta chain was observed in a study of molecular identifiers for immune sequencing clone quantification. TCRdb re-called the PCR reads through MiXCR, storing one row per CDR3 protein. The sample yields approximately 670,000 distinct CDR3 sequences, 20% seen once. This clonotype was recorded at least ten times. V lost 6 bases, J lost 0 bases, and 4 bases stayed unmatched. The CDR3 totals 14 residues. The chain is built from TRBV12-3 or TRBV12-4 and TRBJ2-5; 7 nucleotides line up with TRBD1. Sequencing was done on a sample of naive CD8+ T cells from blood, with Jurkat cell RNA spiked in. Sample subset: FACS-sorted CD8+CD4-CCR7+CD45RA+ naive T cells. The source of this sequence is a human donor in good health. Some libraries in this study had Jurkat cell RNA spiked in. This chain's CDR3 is CASSQGQNQETQYF. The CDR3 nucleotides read TGTGCCAGCAGCCAGGGACAGAACCAAGAGACCCAGTACTTC.